This T cell receptor beta chain was sequenced during a study of T cells in tuberculosis. Germline assignment: CDR1 WSHSY and CDR2 SAAADI. This CDR3 contains 13 residues. The germline V and J ends were trimmed by 7 bases and 6 bases, with 13 bases remaining between them. Unsorted cryopreserved PBMC were sequenced, averaging roughly 100,000 T cells per clinical donor. Clones were sequenced by immunoSEQ multiplex PCR, and TCRdb holds only the in-frame ones, with some missing. The sample shows 25,000 or so clones, nearly 90% of them seen only once. The material sequenced was PBMCs. This TCR came from a donor aged 10-30 years with latent tuberculosis or without tuberculosis infection. V usage is TRBV10-2 and J usage is TRBJ1-5; weak D call: TRBD1 (6 bases). The CDR3 bases are TGCGCCAGCAATCGGGGGGCAGGTCAGCCCCAGCATTTT. Encoded protein: CASNRGAGQPQHF.